Listed below are T cell receptor beta chains from one sample, sequenced in a study of identical twins. TCRdb processed the 5' RACE reads anew with MiXCR; each CDR3 protein has one entry. Counted here are 690,000 or so distinct CDR3 sequences, around 5.7% occurring once; the ten biggest clones make up 1.5% to 2%. Sequenced material: naive T cells sorted from blood. The receptors were sampled from a man between 18 and 29 years old in good health. CDR3s include the opening cysteine and the closing phenylalanine or tryptophan. A D gene is named only where the DNA matches it firmly. Expanded clones are given a class, and other clones once, few, many or no size at all.

J gene | V gene | D gene | clone size | CDR3 protein | CDR3 DNA
TRBJ2-7 | TRBV4-1 | - | - | CASSQDMKGAYLTYEQYF | TGCGCCAGCAGCCAAGATATGAAGGGCGCCTATCTGACCTACGAGCAGTACTTC
TRBJ1-1 | TRBV12-3/TRBV12-4 | - | - | CASTRTNTEAFF | TGTGCCAGTACCCGGACCAACACTGAAGCTTTCTTT
TRBJ1-2 | TRBV4-2 | - | many | CASSQDDTANYGYTF | TGTGCCAGCAGCCAAGATGACACGGCTAACTATGGCTACACCTTC
TRBJ1-3 | TRBV20-1 | - | many | CSVRVGKGSGNTIYF | TGCAGTGTTCGGGTCGGGAAGGGCTCTGGAAACACCATATATTTT
TRBJ1-3 | TRBV7-2 | - | many | CASSLVTGAGNTIYF | TGTGCCAGCAGCTTAGTGACCGGGGCTGGAAACACCATATATTTT
TRBJ2-5 | TRBV20-1 | - | many | CSALLGWQETQYF | TGCAGTGCCCTTCTAGGGTGGCAAGAGACCCAGTACTTC
TRBJ2-7 | TRBV5-1 | TRBD2 | many | CASSFNPSRLAGSSYEQYF | TGCGCCAGCAGCTTCAATCCCTCAAGACTAGCGGGGAGCTCCTACGAGCAGTACTTC
TRBJ2-1 | TRBV7-2 | TRBD2 | few | CASSLVWTSGSDEQFF | TGTGCCAGCAGCTTAGTTTGGACTAGCGGGAGCGATGAGCAGTTCTTC
TRBJ2-7 | TRBV25-1 | TRBD1 | - | CASSEWGTGIYEQYF | TGTGCCAGCAGTGAATGGGGGACAGGGATCTACGAGCAGTACTTC
TRBJ2-7 | TRBV12-3/TRBV12-4 | TRBD1 | few | CASSLDRGTIYEQYF | TGTGCCAGCAGTTTGGACAGGGGGACTATCTACGAGCAGTACTTC
TRBJ1-4 | TRBV11-2 | - | few | CASSLVTGPATNEKLFF | TGTGCCAGCAGCTTAGTTACAGGCCCTGCAACTAATGAAAAACTGTTTTTT
TRBJ1-4 | TRBV2 | TRBD1 | few | CASHAGQGAKKLFF | TGTGCCAGCCATGCGGGACAGGGAGCAAAAAAACTGTTTTTT
TRBJ2-7 | TRBV6-2/TRBV6-3 | TRBD1 | - | CASRARRQGLSYEQYF | TGTGCCAGCAGGGCCCGAAGACAGGGGCTTTCCTACGAGCAGTACTTC
TRBJ1-4 | TRBV12-3/TRBV12-4 | TRBD1 | many | CASSSQGTGGNEKLFF | TGTGCCAGCAGTTCACAGGGGACAGGGGGAAATGAAAAACTGTTTTTT
TRBJ2-3 | TRBV5-1 | - | many | CASSLIQTTDTQYF | TGCGCCAGCAGCTTGATACAGACCACAGATACGCAGTATTTT
TRBJ2-7 | TRBV11-1 | - | few | CASSAYSRSSYEQYF | TGTGCCAGCAGCGCGTACAGCAGGAGCTCCTACGAGCAGTACTTC
TRBJ2-4 | TRBV6-1 | TRBD1 | few | CASSEAVGQGVKNIQYF | TGTGCCAGCAGTGAAGCTGTGGGACAGGGTGTCAAAAACATTCAGTACTTC
TRBJ1-1 | TRBV20-1 | TRBD1 | many | CSAGTVEAFF | TGCAGTGCTGGGACAGTCGAAGCTTTCTTT
TRBJ1-2 | TRBV28 | - | - | CASSPASSYGYTF | TGTGCCAGCAGTCCTGCCTCAAGCTATGGCTACACCTTC
TRBJ2-5 | TRBV20-1 | - | few | CSASQYQETQYF | TGCAGTGCTAGCCAGTACCAAGAGACCCAGTACTTC
TRBJ2-1 | TRBV25-1 | - | many | CASSDGSSSYNEQFF | TGTGCCAGCAGTGATGGGTCCAGCTCCTACAATGAGCAGTTCTTC
TRBJ1-1 | TRBV7-2 | - | - | CASSLEAGGNTEAFF | TGTGCCAGCAGCTTAGAAGCGGGAGGGAACACTGAAGCTTTCTTT
TRBJ2-7 | TRBV2 | - | few | CASSDAWVDRTNSYEQYF | TGTGCCAGCAGTGACGCTTGGGTGGACAGGACTAACTCCTACGAGCAGTACTTC
TRBJ2-1 | TRBV20-1 | TRBD2 | few | CSARWGGGFHNEQFF | TGCAGTGCTAGGTGGGGCGGGGGGTTCCACAATGAGCAGTTCTTC
TRBJ2-1 | TRBV29-1 | TRBD2 | many | CSVGTSGRPYNEQFF | TGCAGCGTCGGGACTAGCGGGAGACCCTACAATGAGCAGTTCTTC
TRBJ2-2 | TRBV5-1 | TRBD1 | - | CASSQGQGAYTGQLFF | TGCGCCAGCAGCCAGGGACAGGGGGCATACACCGGGCAGCTGTTTTTT
TRBJ2-7 | TRBV20-1 | - | - | CSASRGSEQYF | TGCAGTGCCAGTAGGGGTTCCGAGCAGTACTTC
TRBJ2-1 | TRBV24-1 | - | many | CATSDSPHSSPNYNEQFF | TGTGCCACCAGTGATTCCCCCCACTCCAGCCCCAACTACAATGAGCAGTTCTTC
TRBJ1-4 | TRBV19 | TRBD1 | - | CASRGTGFTNEKLFF | TGTGCCAGTAGGGGGACAGGCTTCACTAATGAAAAACTGTTTTTT
TRBJ2-7 | TRBV5-1 | TRBD2 | few | CASGLLAGAYEQYF | TGCGCCAGCGGTTTGCTAGCGGGAGCCTACGAGCAGTACTTC
TRBJ2-1 | TRBV5-1 | TRBD2 | many | CASSLVGASGRDEQFF | TGCGCCAGCAGCTTGGTTGGTGCTAGCGGAAGGGATGAGCAGTTCTTC
TRBJ1-1 | TRBV18 | - | - | CASSPGGGASEAFF | TGTGCCAGCTCACCCGGCGGTGGGGCCAGTGAAGCTTTCTTT
TRBJ2-2 | TRBV3-1 | TRBD2 | many | CASSPSSGRGTGELFF | TGTGCCAGCAGCCCTTCAAGCGGGAGGGGCACCGGGGAGCTGTTTTTT
TRBJ2-1 | TRBV4-3 | TRBD2 | - | CASSYRTSGRWDNEQFF | TGCGCCAGCAGCTATAGGACTAGCGGGAGATGGGACAATGAGCAGTTCTTC
TRBJ2-3 | TRBV6-2/TRBV6-3 | - | many | CASSSSSPDTQYF | TGTGCCAGCAGTTCAAGCTCCCCAGATACGCAGTATTTT
TRBJ1-3 | TRBV7-8 | - | many | CASSLVGIRAGNTIYF | TGTGCCAGCAGCTTAGTAGGGATTCGGGCTGGAAACACCATATATTTT
TRBJ1-2 | TRBV5-6 | - | - | CASSPGGLFGYTF | TGTGCCAGCAGCCCGGGAGGGCTCTTCGGCTACACCTTC
TRBJ2-1 | TRBV6-1 | TRBD2 | few | CASNRGLALSYNEQFF | TGTGCCAGCAACCGGGGACTAGCGCTTTCCTACAATGAGCAGTTCTTC